The rows below give T cell receptor beta chains drawn from one sample of a study of shared clonotypes between healthy human individuals. Using immunoSEQ multiplex PCR, the repertoire was profiled, and TCRdb retains in-frame clones only, with some absent. The sample carries roughly 810,000 clones, roughly 96% recorded once. The sequenced material came from naive CD8+ T cells sorted from blood. These receptors were collected from a man younger than 40 in good health. CDR3s include the opening cysteine and the closing phenylalanine or tryptophan. A D gene is named only where the DNA matches it firmly. Clone size is not always given. Where it is, it says once, few, many or a class for expanded clones.

>TRBJ1-1|13|TRBV27|NA|once
TGTGCCAGCAGTTTAGGTGCCAGCACCGACGCTTTCTTT
CASSLGASTDAFF
>TRBJ2-3|15|TRBV6-5|NA|NA
TGTGCCAGCAGCCAAGGCGAGGGTTTCGCAGATACGCAGTATTTT
CASSQGEGFADTQYF
>TRBJ2-5|14|TRBV5-4|TRBD1|NA
TGTGCCAGCAGGGGACAGGGACTATCAGAGACCCAGTACTTC
CASRGQGLSETQYF
>TRBJ2-7|13|TRBV5-1|NA|NA
TGCGCCAGCAGCTTAGGCGGGACTTACGAGCAGTACTTC
CASSLGGTYEQYF
>TRBJ2-7|14|TRBV7-9|NA|once
TGTGCCAGCAGCTTAGCGGCCAGCTCCTACGAGCAGTACTTC
CASSLAASSYEQYF
>TRBJ2-3|18|TRBV14|NA|NA
TGTGCCAGCAGCCAACAAGCCGCGACCAGCCTTAGGGAAGATACGCAGTATTTT
CASSQQAATSLREDTQYF
>TRBJ2-3|16|TRBV9|NA|NA
TGTGCCAGCAGCGTACGATCCAGCGGTGCCACAGATACGCAGTATTTT
CASSVRSSGATDTQYF
>TRBJ1-2|18|TRBV5-1|TRBD1|once
TGCGCCAGCAGCTTGGCCTGGGACAGGGGGCGAGGGGACTATGGCTACACCTTC
CASSLAWDRGRGDYGYTF
>TRBJ2-3|15|TRBV6-6|NA|NA
TGTGCCAGCAGTTACCGGCAGGGGGGAACAGATACGCAGTATTTT
CASSYRQGGTDTQYF
>TRBJ2-2|11|TRBV11-2|NA|NA
TGTGCCAGCAGCGCCCAGGGGGAGCTGTTTTTT
CASSAQGELFF
>TRBJ1-2|14|TRBV7-9|TRBD1|NA
TGTGCCAGCAGCTCGGGACAGGGGGTGGGCGGCTACACCTTC
CASSSGQGVGGYTF
>TRBJ2-5|13|TRBV2|TRBD2|NA
TGTGCCAGCATGGGACTAGAACAAGAGACCCAGTACTTC
CASMGLEQETQYF
>TRBJ2-3|16|TRBV7-3|TRBD2|NA
TGTGCCAGCAGCTTAGTCCTAGCGGGGGGCACAGATACGCAGTATTTT
CASSLVLAGGTDTQYF
>TRBJ2-1|14|TRBV7-9|TRBD1|NA
TGTGCCAGCAGCCCTGGACAGGGGGACAATGAGCAGTTCTTC
CASSPGQGDNEQFF
>TRBJ2-3|16|TRBV4-1|NA|NA
TGCGCCAGCAGCCAGGTAGTAGATATGAGCACAGATACGCAGTATTTT
CASSQVVDMSTDTQYF
>TRBJ2-1|15|TRBV7-9|NA|NA
TGTGCCAGCAGCGAAACTAGATTGGGGCCCAATGAGCAGTTCTTC
CASSETRLGPNEQFF
>TRBJ2-3|15|TRBV7-9|NA|NA
TGTGCCAGCAGCTTCAGCCGGAGGGGCACAGATACGCAGTATTTT
CASSFSRRGTDTQYF
>TRBJ2-5|14|TRBV11-3|TRBD1|NA
TGTGCCAGCAGCTTACGGACAGGGCAAGAGACCCAGTACTTC
CASSLRTGQETQYF
>TRBJ2-5|15|TRBV9|NA|NA
TGTGCCAGCAGCGTATTTGGACAGTTGAGGGAGACCCAGTACTTC
CASSVFGQLRETQYF
>TRBJ1-3|16|TRBV10-3|TRBD1|NA
TGTGCCATCAGTGAGTCGCAGGGGGTCTCTGGAAACACCATATATTTT
CAISESQGVSGNTIYF
>TRBJ2-1|15|TRBV19|TRBD2|NA
TGTGCCAGTAGCCTAGCGGGAGGGGCCTACAATGAGCAGTTCTTC
CASSLAGGAYNEQFF
>TRBJ2-1|18|TRBV7-9|TRBD2|NA
TGTGCCAGCAGCATAGGACTAGCGGGAGTACTCTCCTACAATGAGCAGTTCTTC
CASSIGLAGVLSYNEQFF
>TRBJ2-7|16|TRBV7-2|NA|NA
TGTGCCAGCAGCTTAGTGTGGGACCAGAGCTCCTACGAGCAGTACTTC
CASSLVWDQSSYEQYF
>TRBJ2-1|18|TRBV28|TRBD2|once
TGTGCCAGCAGTACCTGGGGACTAGCGGGAGGGTCCTACAATGAGCAGTTCTTC
CASSTWGLAGGSYNEQFF
>TRBJ2-2|14|TRBV27|TRBD2|NA
TGTGCCAGCATGGCGGGAGTGCGGACCGGGGAGCTGTTTTTT
CASMAGVRTGELFF
>TRBJ2-5|19|TRBV2|TRBD2|NA
TGTGCCAGCAGTGACCAAAGAAAAGGACTAGCGGGAGATAAAGAGACCCAGTACTTC
CASSDQRKGLAGDKETQYF
>TRBJ2-7|13|TRBV7-6|NA|NA
TGTGCCAGCAGCCTGCCGGCCCCCTACGAGCAGTACTTC
CASSLPAPYEQYF
>TRBJ2-7|15|TRBV27|NA|NA
TGTGCCAGCAGTCTAAGGGCAATGGGTGTCTACGAGCAGTACTTC
CASSLRAMGVYEQYF
>TRBJ2-7|14|TRBV5-1|TRBD1|NA
TGCGCCAGCAGCTTGGGACAGGGGGGTGACGAGCAGTACTTC
CASSLGQGGDEQYF
>TRBJ2-2|17|TRBV11-2|NA|few
TGTGCCAGCAGCCCGAGCTTACTAGCAACCTACACCGGGGAGCTGTTTTTT
CASSPSLLATYTGELFF